This TCR beta chain is drawn from a study of CD8 T cells in Susac syndrome. At the level of the study: Each patient with Susac syndrome, at the time of blood draw, was therapy-naive, on corticosteroids, or on intravenous immunoglobulin alone.

Regarding this clonotype: As yet, its antigen is unknown.

With random hexamers, reverse transcription was performed on about 0.5 to 1 ug of RNA. One entry per CDR3 protein, called by TCRdb with MiXCR from the immunoSEQ multiplex PCR reads. The sample consists of about 83,000 distinct CDR3 sequences, 95% of them appearing once. Study-level findings and limits: In Susac syndrome, CD8+ expansion was highest in TEMRA and active disease.

The J segment lost 2 bases and the V segment lost 2 bases, leaving 2 bases of the junction unmatched. The CDR3 runs 14 residues. Germline lookup yields CDR1 SGHDT and CDR2 YYEEEE. This clonotype originated in a human donor with Susac syndrome. The chain is built from TRBV5-6 and TRBJ2-5; TRBD2 matches 8 bases. Sequencing was done on a sample of CD8+ T cells from PBMCs. The CDR3 here is CASSFGLAQETQYF. DNA of the CDR3: TGTGCCAGCAGCTTCGGACTAGCTCAAGAGACCCAGTACTTC.